This TCR beta chain is from a study of a mutant IDH1 vaccine in newly diagnosed glioma. Whole-study context: Administration of eight vaccinations to patients took place in weeks 1, 3, 5, 7, 11, 15, 19, 23. Vaccines began 4-6 weeks after radiotherapy alone, or with temozolomide cycles. Treated patients were roughly 62% male, about 38% female, mean age around 40 years.

Time point here: week 23, last vaccination. Doses of 300 ug of mutant IDH1 20-mer peptide were given with topical imiquimod. New IDH1-mutant, ATRX-lost WHO grade 3 or 4 astrocytomas occurred in donors. A remark on this clone: Its antigen is unknown.

CDR3 length equals 16 residues. Trimming removed 1 base from V and 0 bases from J, with 10 bases in between. CDR1 is SGHTA and CDR2 is FQGNSA in the germline V gene. Profiled with immunoSEQ multiplex PCR; TCRdb holds only in-frame clones, not every one. This table holds some 33,000 clones, around nine tenths found once. The receptor's source is a man aged 35-49 years with glioma. The chain combines TRBV7-2 with TRBJ1-3; D remains ambiguous. The material was PBMCs, obtained from a glioma patient whose treatment included an IDH1 peptide vaccine. The DNA of the CDR3 is TGTGCCAGCAGCTTAGTATCCGAGAGCTCTGGAAACACCATATATTTT. Encoded protein: CASSLVSESSGNTIYF. Full variable domain (missing parts from reference TRBV7-2 and TRBJ1-3): GAGVSQSPSNKVTEKGKDVELRCDPISGHTALYWYRQSLGQGLEFLIYFQGNSAPDKSGLPSDRFSAERTGGSVSTLTIQRTQQEDSAVYLCASSLVSESSGNTIYFGEGSWLTVV.